Below, one T cell receptor (beta chain) is given with its context. The specificity of this receptor is unknown. Mismatch with germline at one junction end may stem from a read error. These data belong to a study of metastatic and nonmetastatic thyroid tumors (TCRdb year 2020). About the full investigation: For patients with malignant and with benign thyroid disease, the researchers compared repertoires between peripheral blood samples and tumor or nodule tissue samples.

No patient had received any treatment before thyroid surgery. The study retrospectively analysed patient clinical samples collected from 2012 to 2018 using T-cell receptor beta sequencing. Receptors were amplified or captured by PCR. The data were produced on an Illumina HiSeq 4000. High-throughput sequencing was used to profile the TCR beta-chain CDR3 region of every patient. Per the authors' processing: Drawing on CDR3 differences between clinicopathological groups, the researchers built a classifier meant to tell apart patients with distant-metastatic papillary thyroid cancer. Repertoire diversity was assessed with the Shannon index, and tumor-blood repertoire similarity with the Morisita-Horn index. The raw public reads went through TCRdb reprocessing: fastp at Q25, MiXCR clone calling, in-frame beta chains kept. Here the V and J calls rest on TCRdb's processing, not on the authors' analysis. Counted in this sample were some 19,000 clones; less than 20% of them appeared once. 25% to 35% of the sample rests with the top ten.

The paper as a whole reports these results and caveats: TCR beta diversity was reported as significantly higher in malignant tumors than in benign nodules, in both blood and tumor samples.

The CDR3 starts with the cysteine, ends with the phenylalanine, and has 17 residues. Only the CDR3 portion is preserved as DNA: 51 bases, with reading frame beginning at the first base. Looking up the germline V gene yields CDR1 SGHAT and CDR2 FQNNGV. The source is a female donor with papillary thyroid cancer or a benign thyroid nodule (not recorded which). Some clones in this sample may be carry-over from other donors' samples. The chain employs TRBV11-2 and TRBJ2-6, with 10 junctional bases fitting TRBD1. Sequencing was done on a sample of blood. DNA sequence: TGTTCCAGCAGCTCCCGGGACAGGGGCTCTGGGGCCAACGTCCTGACTTTC. Translated, this is CSSSSRDRGSGANVLTF.